This T cell receptor (beta chain) was recorded in a study of T-cell reconstitution after alpha-beta-depleted transplantation in children. Researchers prepared the TCRbeta library using unique molecular identifiers, the study reports. TCRdb re-derived calls from the PCR reads in MiXCR, one entry per CDR3 protein. The sample yields a few hundred thousand distinct CDR3 sequences, 27% seen once. The germline V gene encodes CDR1 SGDLS and CDR2 YYNGEE. The CDR3 runs 17 residues. V lost 1 base, J lost 2 bases, and 15 bases lay in between. This sequence joins TRBV9 and TRBJ2-2; D is unresolved. The sample was PBMCs, taken before TCRalphabeta/CD19-depleted stem cell transplant. This sequence was found in a boy less than two years old with Wiskott-Aldrich syndrome, due to receive a stem cell transplant. CDR3 bases: TGTGCCAGCAGCGTAAATATTTTTGTGCGAAACACCGGGGAGCTGTTTTTT. It codes for CASSVNIFVRNTGELFF.